What follows is one T cell receptor (beta chain) and its context. Its specificity is unknown. These data originate in a study of blood T cells in healthy people across ages. Germline loops: CDR1 SGHTA, CDR2 FQGNSA. The CDR3 has 13 residues. V shed 2 bases and J shed 1 base, with 5 bases lying between them. The second PCR ran roughly 7 to 12 cycles with a sample-barcoded 5' primer and J-beta primers. Each cDNA was tagged by a template-switch adaptor containing 12 random nucleotides. TCRdb re-derived calls from the 5' RACE reads in MiXCR, one entry per CDR3 protein. The sample contains hundreds of thousands of distinct CDR3 sequences, 21% of which appear only once. Study results and limitations: No one knew whether donors had CMV, which possibly confounded expanded clonotype changes. Versus aged donors, long-lived donors had higher diversity and more naive CD4+ cells. A roughly linear age-dependent decrease characterized TCR beta diversity per million T cells.

The material sequenced was blood. The origin of this receptor is an older man in good health. This chain links TRBV7-2 with TRBJ1-1; D remains unclear. CDR3 in DNA: TGTGCCAGCAGCTTAATCCCGAACACTGAAGCTTTCTTT. Amino acid sequence: CASSLIPNTEAFF.